This TCR beta chain comes out of a study of shared clonotypes between healthy human individuals. General study findings and limits: The study found about 4.6% of naive CD4 clonotypes shared across a few donors.

This table comes from immunoSEQ multiplex PCR, and its TCRdb copy is limited to in-frame clones, with some not included. The sample holds around 1 million clones, approximately 76% seen once. Germline CDR1 and CDR2: PRHDT and FYEKMQ (reference sequence). V shed 5 bases, J shed 2 bases, and the junction held 8 bases outside the gene matches. This CDR3 contains 17 residues. In regard to this clone: Antigen: not known.

This chain links TRBV13 with TRBJ2-6, with 8 bases fitting TRBD1. The sequenced sample consisted of memory CD4+ T cells sorted from blood. Described subset: CD45RA-negative fraction. This receptor was identified in a man between 18 and 35 years old in good health. For the CDR3, the DNA is TGTGCCAGCAGCCCCGGACAGGGAAGGACTGGGGCCAACGTCCTGACTTTC. Amino acid sequence: CASSPGQGRTGANVLTF.